Shown below are 8 T cell receptor beta chains from a single sample sequenced in a study of Ad26.COV2.S vaccination and SARS-CoV-2 variants (dated by TCRdb to the early 2020s). The treatment or condition label, read with the paper, signifies: approximately 18 received Ad26.COV2.S at low or high dose, single or two shots; about 5 received placebo; per-sample allocation not given. For vaccine and placebo recipients, repertoires were sequenced using samples collected on day 63 after the first injection. The library came from the immunoSEQ multiplex PCR assay. Drawn from immuneACCESS, this table holds only the in-frame rearrangements with V and J called that TCRdb kept. Clones are partly lost; checked studies trace under half to an unresolved V gene and leave the rest unexplained. The sample contains roughly 680,000 clones, more than 70% of them found a single time. The top ten clonotypes cover approximately 1.5% of the sample.

This specimen was peripheral blood, taken in a trial of Ad26.COV2.S vaccine versus placebo. The receptors were sampled from a person aged 18-65 years who received the Ad26.COV2.S COVID-19 vaccine or a placebo.

The chain couples TRBV30 to TRBJ1-2; 9 positions agree with TRBD1. With 0 bases clipped from V and 7 bases from J, the junction kept 6 bases outside the gene matches. CDR3 length: 14 residues. Germline loops: CDR1 GTSNPN, CDR2 SVGIG (reference sequence). CDR3 nucleotides: TGTGCCTGGAGTGTAAGGGACAGGGTACGTGGCTACACCTTC. Translating it yields CAWSVRDRVRGYTF.

The chain has TRBV9 and TRBJ2-5; D may correspond to TRBD1 or TRBD2 (6 bases each). This CDR3 region has 16 residues. V lost 0 bases, J lost 2 bases, and 14 bases lay in between. Germline V gene data show CDR1 as SGDLS and CDR2 as YYNGEE. CDR3 in DNA: TGTGCCAGCAGCGTAGCGGGTGGAGGGGGGCAAGAGACCCAGTACTTC. Translating gives CASSVAGGGGQETQYF.

The J gene is TRBJ1-1, the V gene TRBV7-9; D gene uncertain. CDR1 is SEHNR, CDR2 FQNEAQ, per germline (reference sequence). The CDR3 totals 14 residues. The V gene lost 3 bases and the J gene lost 5 bases, with 13 bases spanning the gap. Here the CDR3 reads CASSFTSLGTEAFF. CDR3 bases: TGTGCCAGCAGCTTTACATCCCTAGGGACTGAAGCTTTCTTT.

CDR3 region: CASSAVPGQGVHNYGYTF. CDR3 sequence (DNA): TGTGCCAGCAGCGCAGTCCCGGGACAGGGGGTCCATAACTATGGCTACACCTTC. V usage is TRBV7-9 and J usage is TRBJ1-2, with 11 bases that match TRBD1. V trimming: 5 bases; J trimming: 1 base; junction bases outside the gene matches: 12. CDR1 is SEHNR and CDR2 is FQNEAQ in the germline V gene (reference sequence). The CDR3 sequence is 18 residues long.

V gene TRBV6-1 combines with J gene TRBJ2-7; D gene uncertain. Germline V gives CDR1 MNHNS, CDR2 SASEGT. V lost 3 bases and J lost 1, with 16 bases in between. The CDR3 sequence is 16 residues long. The CDR3 bases are TGTGCCAGCAGTGATAGGGCAGGTAGAGCGTCCTACGAGCAGTACTTC. It codes for CASSDRAGRASYEQYF.

V gene TRBV7-2 combines with J gene TRBJ1-5, with TRBD1 identical over 7 bases. Germline lookup yields CDR1 SGHTA and CDR2 FQGNSA. The junction had 4 bases not matched to a gene; V was cut back by 2 bases and J by 3 bases. The length of the CDR3 is 15 residues. The CDR3 region has the DNA TGTGCCAGCAGCTTAAGGGGACAGTACAATCAGCCCCAGCATTTT. Translated: CASSLRGQYNQPQHF.

This sequence joins TRBV7-2 and TRBJ2-1; 8 nucleotides align to TRBD2. Germline CDR1 is SGHTA and CDR2 is FQGNSA. The V gene end was trimmed by 6 bases and the J gene end by 8 bases; junction bases not matched to a gene: 6. The CDR3 covers 13 residues. The CDR3 region is CASRRGLADEQFF. CDR3 DNA sequence: TGTGCCAGCAGACGAGGACTAGCCGATGAGCAGTTCTTC.

V usage is TRBV4-3 and J usage is TRBJ2-1, with 9 bases aligning to TRBD1. J was trimmed by 4 bases and V by 5 bases; bases with no gene match: 6. CDR1 is LGHNA, CDR2 YSLEER, per germline. The CDR3 consists of 15 residues. The CDR3 bases are TGCGCCAGCAGCATGTGGGACAGGGAGTACAATGAGCAGTTCTTC. Its translation: CASSMWDREYNEQFF.